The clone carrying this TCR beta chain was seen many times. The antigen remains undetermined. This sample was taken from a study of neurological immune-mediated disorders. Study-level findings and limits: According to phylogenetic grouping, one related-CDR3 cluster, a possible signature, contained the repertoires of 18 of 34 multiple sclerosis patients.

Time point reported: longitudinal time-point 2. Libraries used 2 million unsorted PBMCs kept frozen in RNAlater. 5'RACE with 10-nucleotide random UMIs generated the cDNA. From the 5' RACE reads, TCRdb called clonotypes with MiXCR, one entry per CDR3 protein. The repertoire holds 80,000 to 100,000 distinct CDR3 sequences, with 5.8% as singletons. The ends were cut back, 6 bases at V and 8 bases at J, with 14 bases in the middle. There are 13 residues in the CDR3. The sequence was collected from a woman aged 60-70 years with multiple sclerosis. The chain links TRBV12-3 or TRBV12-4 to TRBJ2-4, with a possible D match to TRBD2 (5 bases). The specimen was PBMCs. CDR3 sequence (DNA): TGTGCCAGCAGGGGAGAGAGTTGGGACATTCAGTACTTC. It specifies CASRGESWDIQYF.